The entry below gives a single TCR beta chain sequence along with its context. The CDR3 has 15 residues. Germline CDR1 LNHDA, CDR2 SQIVND (reference sequence). Trimming cost V 0 bases and J 4 bases, with 12 bases left between them. The sample belongs to a study of control samples from healthy donors and cancer patients. Some clones are missing from TCRdb's copy, which holds only in-frame ones; the method was immunoSEQ multiplex PCR. The sample includes roughly 170,000 clones, approximately 92% of them seen just once. The receptor was derived from a woman in her 40s in good health. The V and J genes are TRBV19 and TRBJ1-1; no clear D. The sequenced sample consisted of blood. CDR3 nucleotides: TGTGCCAGTAGTATAGACCTCGCCTGGGGCACTGAAGCTTTCTTT. It yields the protein CASSIDLAWGTEAFF.